This TCR beta chain was recorded in a study of blood T cell repertoires in COVID-19. At the level of the study: Specimens from acute and convalescent COVID-19 originated in the United States, Italy and Spain.

Produced via immunoSEQ multiplex PCR; TCRdb's table is partial and in-frame only. Here the sample spans over 300,000 clones, more than 75% being singletons. V lost 3 bases to trimming and J lost 0 bases, with 12 bases between them. This CDR3 has 15 amino acids. Germline V gene sequence: CDR1 GTSNPN, CDR2 SVGIG (reference sequence). This clone showed up just a few times. This sequence joins TRBV30 and TRBJ1-3; D gene ambiguous. The TCR sequence derives from a woman between 18 and 29 years old who had recovered from COVID-19. The sample taken for sequencing was PBMCs or T cells enriched from blood (not recorded which). The CDR3 nucleotides read TGTGCCTGGAGCGCCCTGTTCAGCTCTGGAAACACCATATATTTT. It is translated as CAWSALFSSGNTIYF.